Below are 25 T cell receptor beta chains sequenced from a single sample in a study of control samples from healthy donors and cancer patients. Libraries were prepared by immunoSEQ multiplex PCR; TCRdb keeps only in-frame clonotypes and omits some of them. The data contain over 150,000 clones, around 90% of them singletons. Material: blood. The source of these receptors is a woman in her fifties or sixties in good health.

This chain connects TRBV28 to TRBJ2-1, with D unresolved. Between the trimmed V and J ends, which lost 6 bases and 3 bases, there was a span of 12 bases. This CDR3 has 14 residues. The germline V gene encodes CDR1 MDHEN and CDR2 SYDVKM. The CDR3 region is CASRGLRFYNEQFF. In nucleotides, the CDR3 is TGTGCCAGCAGAGGTCTTCGGTTCTACAATGAGCAGTTCTTC.

The chain uses TRBV7-9 and TRBJ1-6; weak D call: TRBD1 (6 bases). The germline V gene has CDR1 SEHNR and CDR2 FQNEAQ (reference sequence). The CDR3 length is 16 residues. The ends were cut back, 1 base at V and 8 bases at J, with 15 bases in the middle. The CDR3 bases are TGTGCCAGCAGCTTAGTCCCAGGGCCAGGGGATTCACCCCTCCACTTT. As protein: CASSLVPGPGDSPLHF.

This chain links TRBV5-8 with TRBJ1-5; the D is unclear. Germline lookup yields CDR1 SGHTS and CDR2 YDEGEE. The CDR3 loop spans 15 amino acids. V gave up 0 bases and J gave up 0 bases, with 7 bases separating them. The CDR3 loop reads CASSLDSYSNQPQHF. For the CDR3, the DNA is TGTGCCAGCAGCTTGGACAGTTATAGCAATCAGCCCCAGCATTTT.

The CDR3 sequence: CASRGGAGQPQHF. The CDR3 DNA sequence: TGTGCCAGCAGGGGAGGGGCCGGTCAGCCCCAGCATTTT. The genes are TRBV28 and TRBJ1-5, with TRBD1 as a possible D gene (5 bases). Germline-derived CDR1 and CDR2 are MDHEN and SYDVKM. The CDR3 consists of 13 residues. Trimming took 6 bases from V and 6 from J, leaving 12 bases between them.

The rearrangement links TRBV19 to TRBJ2-7; a weak D match, TRBD1 (6 bases). V dropped 5 bases and J dropped 3 bases, with 8 bases sitting between them. The germline CDR1 and CDR2 sequences are LNHDA and SQIVND (reference sequence). The CDR3 extends over 12 amino acids. CDR3 in amino acids: CASSVTGYEQYF. The CDR3, as DNA: TGTGCCAGTAGTGTGACAGGCTACGAGCAGTACTTC. Full variable domain (outside the CDR3, taken from reference TRBV19 and TRBJ2-7): DGGITQSPKYLFRKEGQNVTLSCEQNLNHDAMYWYRQDPGQGLRLIYYSQIVNDFQKGDIAEGYSVSREKKESFPLTVTSAQKNPTAFYLCASSVTGYEQYFGPGTRLTVT.

This clone was counted a few times. The chain has TRBV9 and TRBJ1-2; 8 bases map to TRBD1. The CDR3 sequence is 15 residues long. Germline CDR1 reads SGDLS; CDR2 reads YYNGEE. Germline trimming cut 4 bases from V and 7 bases from J; bases unmatched to any gene: 12. The CDR3 protein is CASSSTGGSGLGYTF. CDR3 bases: TGTGCCAGCAGCTCAACAGGGGGGTCAGGACTTGGCTACACCTTC.

V gene TRBV5-5 combines with J gene TRBJ2-3; no firm D call. The V gene's germline CDR1 is SGHKS and CDR2 YYEKEE (reference sequence). The V end was cut by 0 bases, the J end by 3 bases, with 8 bases between. CDR3 size: 14 residues. For the CDR3, the DNA is TGTGCCAGCAGCTTGGACTCGGCGACAGATACGCAGTATTTT. It yields the protein CASSLDSATDTQYF.

The chain joins TRBV28 to TRBJ1-5; D ambiguous. This CDR3 comprises 13 residues. Germline V lookup: CDR1 MDHEN, CDR2 SYDVKM. Trimming left V 5 bases short and J 7 bases short, with 12 bases between. As DNA, the CDR3 is TGTGCCAGCAGTAACATAGCCGGGCAGCCCCAGCATTTT. Translating gives CASSNIAGQPQHF.

This rearrangement joins TRBV5-1 to TRBJ1-3; unclear D gene. Trimming took 4 bases from V and 2 from J, leaving 19 bases between them. The CDR3 spans 17 residues. Germline CDR1 reads SGHRS; CDR2 reads YFSETQ. The DNA for the CDR3 is TGCGCCAGCAGCCTGGAAATTGGCGGGGTTGCTGGAAACACCATATATTTT. Protein product: CASSLEIGGVAGNTIYF.

The chain recombines TRBV19 with TRBJ2-1, with 10 bases fitting TRBD2. The CDR3 contains 15 residues. Trimming at V came to 3 bases and at J to 5 bases, leaving 4 bases not matched to a gene. The germline gives CDR1 LNHDA, CDR2 SQIVND (reference sequence). The CDR3 protein is CASSIWLAGDNEQFF. CDR3 sequence (DNA): TGTGCCAGTAGTATTTGGCTAGCGGGGGACAATGAGCAGTTCTTC.

The rearrangement uses TRBV2 and TRBJ2-7; no clear D gene. Trimming stripped 8 bases from V and 4 bases from J, with 18 bases between. The CDR3 extends over 14 amino acids. CDR1 is SNHLY and CDR2 is FYNNEI in the germline V gene. The CDR3 reads CASLRRGDFYEQYF. The CDR3 DNA follows: TGTGCCAGCCTAAGACGCGGAGACTTTTACGAGCAGTACTTC.

As to this clone: At one end the junction does not follow the germline gene, possibly because of a read error. This CDR3 is also generated by other DNA sequences in the sample. This chain connects TRBV6-2 or TRBV6-3 to TRBJ2-5, with D unclear. The CDR3 totals 11 residues. Germline V CDR1 and CDR2: MNHEY, SVGEGT. CDR3 sequence: CASSYHETQYF. The CDR3 coding sequence is TGTGCCAGCAGTTACCATGAGACCCAGTACTTC.

The gene calls are TRBV20-1 and TRBJ1-1; D is undetermined. This CDR3 contains 10 residues. Trimming stripped 7 bases from V and 3 bases from J, with 6 bases between. Germline loops: CDR1 DFQATT, CDR2 SNEGSKA (reference sequence). CDR3 nucleotides: TGCAGTGTAGGTTACACTGAAGCTTTCTTT. Its protein is CSVGYTEAFF.

The CDR3 region is CASSEGQFPTAGYTF. CDR3 in DNA: TGTGCCAGCAGTGAGGGCCAGTTTCCTACGGCTGGCTACACCTTC. This rearrangement joins TRBV2 to TRBJ1-2; D is unclear. Trimming left V 3 bases short and J 7 bases short, with 18 bases between. The CDR3 sequence is 15 residues long. The germline gives CDR1 SNHLY, CDR2 FYNNEI.

This clone has just a few counts. This rearrangement joins TRBV7-2 to TRBJ2-2; no firm D call. The germline V gene has CDR1 SGHTA and CDR2 FQGNSA. The CDR3 spans 14 residues. With 1 base removed from V and 7 bases from J, the gap between germline ends came to 10 bases. This CDR3 reads CASSLDIVNGELFF. CDR3 DNA sequence: TGTGCCAGCAGCTTAGACATCGTGAACGGGGAGCTGTTTTTT.

V is TRBV5-4 and J is TRBJ1-5; TRBD1 matches at 7 bases. The CDR3 is made up of 14 amino acids. Germline CDR1 and CDR2: SGHNT and YYREEE (reference sequence). V lost 6 bases and J lost 1; bases outside the gene matches: 4. The CDR3 reads CASTLQGSNQPQHF. Written as DNA, the CDR3 is TGTGCCAGCACCCTACAGGGGAGCAATCAGCCCCAGCATTTT.

The chain combines TRBV10-3 with TRBJ2-1; 11 bases are a match to TRBD2. Losses at the gene ends were 2 bases for V and 0 bases for J; bases not matched to a gene: 3. The CDR3 is made up of 17 amino acids. From germline, CDR1 is ENHRY and CDR2 SYGVKD. The CDR3 spells CAISEPGLADSYNEQFF. CDR3 nucleotides: TGTGCCATCAGTGAGCCGGGACTAGCGGACTCCTACAATGAGCAGTTCTTC.

The chain carries TRBV3-1 (or the pseudogene TRBV3-2) and TRBJ2-1, with 11 bases fitting TRBD2. V was pared by 0 bases and J by 6 bases, with 4 bases of the junction left unmatched. The CDR3 covers 16 residues. The germline V gene has CDR1 LGHDT and CDR2 YNNKEL (reference sequence). The chain's CDR3 is CASSQEVLAGANEQFF. The CDR3 bases are TGTGCCAGCAGCCAAGAAGTACTAGCGGGAGCCAATGAGCAGTTCTTC.

This clone was seen a handful of times. The chain recombines TRBV9 with TRBJ1-3, with D uncertain. The germline V gene encodes CDR1 SGDLS and CDR2 YYNGEE. This CDR3 comprises 14 residues. V was shortened by 3 bases and J by 2 bases, with 9 bases between the two germline ends. The CDR3 is CASSGTVTGNTIYF. DNA of the CDR3: TGTGCCAGCAGCGGGACGGTCACTGGAAACACCATATATTTT. The whole variable domain, filled in from reference TRBV9 and TRBJ1-3, reads DSGVTQTPKHLITATGQRVTLRCSPRSGDLSVYWYQQSLDQGLQFLIQYYNGEERAKGNILERFSAQQFPDLHSELNLSSLELGDSALYFCASSGTVTGNTIYFGEGSWLTVV.

This clone was observed a handful of times. The chain has TRBV11-3 and TRBJ2-7; no clear D. The germline gives CDR1 SGHNT, CDR2 YENEEA. Deletions cut 0 bases from V and 1 base from J, with 7 bases between. This CDR3 contains 14 residues. This chain's CDR3 is CASSLDAVSYEQYF. CDR3 coding DNA: TGTGCCAGCAGCTTAGACGCAGTATCCTACGAGCAGTACTTC.

The chain joins TRBV2 to TRBJ1-1; 8 bases match TRBD1. This CDR3 has 15 amino acids. V lost 6 bases to trimming and J lost 1 base; unmatched junction nucleotides: 7. In germline, CDR1 is SNHLY, CDR2 FYNNEI. The CDR3 coding sequence is TGTGCCAGCAGGGAGGACAGGGTTGGGAACACTGAAGCTTTCTTT. Translated: CASREDRVGNTEAFF.

V is TRBV7-2 and J is TRBJ2-5, with a tentative D call TRBD2 (5 bases). The CDR3 has 16 amino acids. The V end was cut by 2 bases, the J end by 2 bases, with 15 bases between. CDR1 SGHTA and CDR2 FQGNSA come from the germline V gene. The CDR3 nucleotides read TGTGCCAGCAGCTTATACCGGGGATCGGGGCAAGAGACCCAGTACTTC. Translated, it gives CASSLYRGSGQETQYF.

A few counts support this clone. The chain couples TRBV7-2 to TRBJ1-1; no firm D call. There are 15 residues in the CDR3. The germline gives CDR1 SGHTA, CDR2 FQGNSA. V was shortened by 1 base and J by 1 base, with 10 bases between the two germline ends. The CDR3 reads CASSLGLTGNTEAFF. CDR3 in DNA: TGTGCCAGCAGCTTAGGACTTACCGGGAACACTGAAGCTTTCTTT.

The rearrangement joins TRBV4-1 to TRBJ2-3; the D is unclear. Looked up from germline, CDR1 is MGHRA and CDR2 is YSYEKL. The length of the CDR3 is 13 residues. Trimming took off 2 bases at V and 5 bases at J, with 8 bases between the two ends. The CDR3 reads CASSQILRDTQYF. The DNA of the CDR3 is TGCGCCAGCAGCCAAATCCTGAGAGATACGCAGTATTTT.

J is TRBJ2-1 and V is TRBV29-1; 10 nucleotides match TRBD2. In germline, CDR1 is SQVTM, CDR2 ANQGSEA. The J segment lost 12 bases and the V segment lost 4 bases, leaving 9 bases of the junction unmatched. The CDR3 extends over 13 amino acids. CDR3 protein: CSVGLAGVEVQFF. CDR3 in DNA: TGCAGCGTTGGGCTAGCGGGAGTGGAAGTGCAGTTCTTC.